One and the same sample provided the 11 T cell receptor beta chains below, sequenced in a study of T cell responses to AZD1222 COVID-19 vaccine. Profiling relied on immunoSEQ multiplex PCR, and the TCRdb table lists in-frame clones only, not all of them. The sample holds approximately 150,000 clones, 90% to 95% seen once. Sequenced here: peripheral blood, sampled on day 0 of AZD1222 vaccination. Every receptor here comes from an adult in good health.

The rearrangement links TRBV19 to TRBJ1-1; D is unresolved. Trimming took 7 bases from V and 2 from J, leaving 14 bases between them. CDR3 size: 14 residues. Germline assignment: CDR1 LNHDA and CDR2 SQIVND (reference sequence). CDR3 DNA sequence: TGTGCCAGTATCCCTCCCGGGAGAAACACTGAAGCTTTCTTT. It specifies CASIPPGRNTEAFF.

This clone was found once. CDR3 DNA sequence: TGTGCCAGCAGCTTATTGGCTGGGACTGAAGCTTTCTTT. This sequence encodes CASSLLAGTEAFF. The chain links TRBV7-3 to TRBJ1-1; D not resolved. Germline V gene lookup returns CDR1 SGHTA and CDR2 FQGTGA. Trimming stripped 2 bases from V and 5 bases from J, with 9 bases between. The CDR3 is 13 residues long.

This chain links TRBV29-1 with TRBJ1-1; D is undetermined. Germline values: CDR1 SQVTM, CDR2 ANQGSEA. This CDR3 contains 11 residues. V was pared by 6 bases and J by 2 bases, with 7 bases between. The CDR3 DNA sequence: TGCAGCGTCGGAGAAAACACTGAAGCTTTCTTT. Protein sequence: CSVGENTEAFF.

A single count supports this clone. The genes are TRBV30 and TRBJ2-1, with D unresolved. The length of the CDR3 is 14 residues. Germline V gene lookup returns CDR1 GTSNPN and CDR2 SVGIG (reference sequence). V was clipped by 1 base and J by 6 bases, with 13 bases between them. CDR3 coding DNA: TGTGCCTGGAGTGACCAGTCTCGAGGCAATGAGCAGTTCTTC. Translating it yields CAWSDQSRGNEQFF.

The V call is TRBV3-1 (or the pseudogene TRBV3-2), the J call TRBJ1-4, with 7 bases identical to TRBD1. The germline gives CDR1 LGHDT, CDR2 YNNKEL (reference sequence). The CDR3 is 15 amino acids. Unmatched junction bases numbered 5, after V lost 5 bases and J lost 2 bases. CDR3 nucleotide sequence: TGTGCCAGCAGCAACCCGGGACAGACTAATGAAAAACTGTTTTTT. Its protein product is CASSNPGQTNEKLFF.

J is TRBJ2-1 and V is TRBV24-1; TRBD2 matches 11 bases. Germline CDR1 reads KGHDR; CDR2 reads SFDVKD. The J segment lost 6 bases and the V segment lost 4 bases, leaving 10 bases of the junction unmatched. This CDR3 has 17 residues. CDR3 DNA: TGTGCCACCAGTGAAGTTACCTATAGCGGGAGGGTCAATGAGCAGTTCTTC. Protein: CATSEVTYSGRVNEQFF.

The DNA for the CDR3 is TGTGCCAGCTCCTATACCGGGACAGGGTTCTACGAGCAGTACTTC. Protein sequence: CASSYTGTGFYEQYF. The chain has TRBV5-4 and TRBJ2-7; TRBD1 agrees at 9 bases. V shed 7 bases, J shed 3 bases, and the junction held 11 bases outside the gene matches. This CDR3 is built from 15 residues. Germline lookup yields CDR1 SGHNT and CDR2 YYREEE (reference sequence).

The chain carries TRBV9 and TRBJ1-1, with 7 bases lining up with TRBD1. The germline V gene has CDR1 SGDLS and CDR2 YYNGEE. CDR3 length: 14 residues. The ends lost 3 bases at V and 2 bases at J; junction bases unmatched: 4. CDR3 bases: TGTGCCAGCAGCGGGGGACAGCGAAACACTGAAGCTTTCTTT. This gives the protein CASSGGQRNTEAFF.

This clone occurred once. This chain joins TRBV4-3 and TRBJ1-1, with 7 bases that match TRBD1. In germline, CDR1 is LGHNA, CDR2 YSLEER. After removal of 3 bases from V and 1 base from J, the junction contained 5 bases not matched to a gene. The CDR3 loop spans 15 amino acids. CDR3 sequence: CASSQVRQGNTEAFF. CDR3 bases: TGCGCCAGCAGCCAGGTCCGACAGGGGAACACTGAAGCTTTCTTT.

V usage is TRBV6-6 and J usage is TRBJ1-2; a possible D gene is TRBD1 (5 bases). Trimming took off 4 bases at V and 8 bases at J, with 14 bases between the two ends. The CDR3 consists of 13 residues. The germline V gene encodes CDR1 MNHNY and CDR2 SVGAGI (reference sequence). The CDR3 DNA sequence: TGTGCCAGCAGTTTCGGGACGACGGGAGGCTACACCTTC. The encoded protein is CASSFGTTGGYTF.

V and J are TRBV4-3 and TRBJ2-2; possibly TRBD1 for D (6 bases). Looked up from germline, CDR1 is LGHNA and CDR2 is YSLEER. The CDR3 contains 16 residues. V dropped 1 base and J dropped 6 bases, with 15 bases sitting between them. CDR3 sequence reads: CASSQAGAPLAGELFF. DNA for the CDR3: TGCGCCAGCAGCCAAGCAGGGGCCCCCCTTGCCGGGGAGCTGTTTTTT.